A selection of T cell receptor beta chains follows, all from one sample in a study of cytotoxic CD8 clonotypes in ibrutinib-treated CLL. TCRdb's copy holds only in-frame clones and misses some; the assay was immunoSEQ multiplex PCR. The table lists approximately 330,000 clones, around four fifths of them singletons. The sample was PBMCs, taken before ibrutinib treatment. These receptors were taken from a human donor with chronic lymphocytic leukemia. Each CDR3 is given with its conserved first and last residue. The D gene is left open where the match is weak. Clone size, where shown, is once, few, many, or a class for clones that have expanded.

size	D	V	J	DNA	CDR3
many	TRBD1	TRBV5-5	TRBJ1-2	TGTGCCAGCAGCTTAGAACCGGGACAGACTCGTAACTATGGCTACACCTTC	CASSLEPGQTRNYGYTF
NA	NA	TRBV5-6	TRBJ2-5	TGTGCCAGCAGACGCTATAGGATACAAGAGACCCAGTACTTC	CASRRYRIQETQYF
NA	NA	TRBV18	TRBJ2-7	TGTGCCAGCTCACTCTTTGGGGATAGCTCCTACGAGCAGTACTTC	CASSLFGDSSYEQYF
NA	NA	TRBV6-1	TRBJ1-4	TGTGCCAGCAGGCAGGGACAAGGGATCCTGTTTTTT	CASRQGQGILFF
NA	TRBD1	TRBV30	TRBJ2-3	TGTGCCTGGAGTGGGGACAGGGAGGCAGATACGCAGTATTTT	CAWSGDREADTQYF
NA	NA	TRBV18	TRBJ2-7	TGTGCCAGCTCACCAAACGGGGGACCCTACGAGCAGTACTTC	CASSPNGGPYEQYF
NA	NA	TRBV4-3	TRBJ2-7	TGCGCCAGCAGCCAACAGACCGATCCGCCGTATTTCTACGAGCAGTACTTC	CASSQQTDPPYFYEQYF
NA	NA	TRBV19	TRBJ2-7	TGTGCCAGTAGTCGGGACTCCCCTCACGAGCAGTACTTC	CASSRDSPHEQYF
NA	NA	TRBV15	TRBJ2-2	TGTGCCACCAGCGTTAAGACAGCCGGGGAGCTGTTTTTT	CATSVKTAGELFF
once	NA	TRBV20-1	TRBJ2-1	TGCAGTGGACCTTTCAATGAGCAGTTCTTC	CSGPFNEQFF
NA	NA	TRBV5-1	TRBJ2-1	TGCGCCAGCAGCTTGTGGACGGGAGAATCCTACAATGAGCAGTTCTTC	CASSLWTGESYNEQFF
NA	TRBD2	TRBV10-1	TRBJ2-1	TGCGCCAGCAGTGAGGTCCGGGTCGGCGGGAGGGCCAGCAATGAGCAGTTCTTC	CASSEVRVGGRASNEQFF
NA	NA	TRBV5-4	TRBJ2-5	TGTGCCAGCAGCTTGAGGGCGGCCCCAGAGACCCAGTACTTC	CASSLRAAPETQYF
NA	NA	TRBV29-1	TRBJ2-1	TGCAGCGTTGAGGTCGATTTATACAATGAGCAGTTCTTC	CSVEVDLYNEQFF
NA	TRBD1	TRBV5-6	TRBJ1-5	TGTGCCAGCAGCTTGGAGGGGACAGTTAATCAGCCCCAGCATTTT	CASSLEGTVNQPQHF
NA	NA	TRBV5-1	TRBJ2-3	TGCGCCAGCAGCTCGATGGGGACAGATACGCAGTATTTT	CASSSMGTDTQYF
NA	TRBD2	TRBV7-6	TRBJ2-1	TGTGCCAGCAGCTTAGAGTCTAGCGGGTACTCCTACAATGAGCAGTTCTTC	CASSLESSGYSYNEQFF
NA	TRBD1	TRBV30	TRBJ2-7	TGTGCCTGGAGTGGACAGGGGGCCTTCTACGAGCAGTACTTC	CAWSGQGAFYEQYF
NA	NA	TRBV6-5	TRBJ2-7	TGTGCCAGCAGTACTACAGGGCTGTACTTC	CASSTTGLYF
NA	NA	TRBV4-1	TRBJ1-2	TGCGCCAGCAGCCAATTTGACAGAACGTCCTATGGCTACACCTTC	CASSQFDRTSYGYTF
NA	NA	TRBV28	TRBJ2-7	TGTGCCAGCAGTTTACTAGCGGAGCAGTACTTC	CASSLLAEQYF
NA	NA	TRBV29-1	TRBJ2-3	TGCAGCGTTCCGGGGCCTAGCACAGATACGCAGTATTTT	CSVPGPSTDTQYF
NA	TRBD1	TRBV4-3	TRBJ2-5	TGCGCCAGCAGCCCACACAGGGGCCCGGGGGAGACCCAGTACTTC	CASSPHRGPGETQYF
NA	NA	TRBV11-3	TRBJ2-1	TGTGCCAGCAGCGGGGGCCTAAACTACAATGAGCAGTTCTTC	CASSGGLNYNEQFF
NA	NA	TRBV2	TRBJ2-2	TGTGCCAGCAGGGCTTCGGGACTCTTAAACACCGGGGAGCTGTTTTTT	CASRASGLLNTGELFF
few	NA	TRBV7-2	TRBJ2-7	TGTGCCAGCAGCTTCTTTGGCAGCTACGAGCAGTACTTC	CASSFFGSYEQYF
NA	NA	TRBV2	TRBJ2-1	TGTGCCAGCAGGAATACTGGCTCCGAGCAGTTCTTC	CASRNTGSEQFF
NA	TRBD2	TRBV10-3	TRBJ2-7	TGTGCCATGAAGAGACTAGCGGGAGACGAGTACGAGCAGTACTTC	CAMKRLAGDEYEQYF
NA	NA	TRBV15	TRBJ1-1	TGTGCCACCAGCAGCACAGGGTACGGGGATGAAGCTTTCTTT	CATSSTGYGDEAFF
NA	NA	TRBV4-1	TRBJ2-7	TGCGCCAGCAGCCAAGTAGGCCAGAACGGCTACGAGCAGTACTTC	CASSQVGQNGYEQYF
NA	NA	TRBV27	TRBJ1-2	TGTGCCAGCAGTTTCACCACCGACCCTCTAAGAAATGGCTACACCTTC	CASSFTTDPLRNGYTF
NA	NA	TRBV15	TRBJ1-2	TGTGCCACCAGCAGAGACACCTATGGCTACACCTTC	CATSRDTYGYTF
NA	NA	TRBV15	TRBJ2-1	TGTGCCACCAGTCGGCAAGCGGGCCTGACCTACAATGAGCAGTTCTTC	CATSRQAGLTYNEQFF
NA	NA	TRBV7-3	TRBJ2-3	TGTGCCAGCAGCTTAGGCGTGGCCTACACAGATACGCAGTATTTT	CASSLGVAYTDTQYF
NA	NA	TRBV28	TRBJ1-5	TGTGCCAGCAGACGGGGAGGCAATCAGCCCCAGCATTTT	CASRRGGNQPQHF
NA	NA	TRBV25-1	TRBJ2-5	TGTGCCAGCAGTGAATTTGGGAGTGGGACCCAGTACTTC	CASSEFGSGTQYF
NA	NA	TRBV5-8	TRBJ2-7	TGTGCCAGCAGCTTTAGAGTAGACTTC	CASSFRVDF